This T cell receptor delta chain stems from a study of gamma-delta T cells after stem cell transplantation. TCRdb re-processed the RT-PCR reads using CATT. The table includes 2,800 or so delta-chain clones, approximately 9.2% detected once. To note about this clone: This likely came from a read error, as a far larger clone is one base away.

The CDR3 is 21 amino acids. The germline V gene has CDR1 GEAIGNYY and CDR2 EKD. V shed 0 bases, J shed 0 bases, and the junction held 12 bases outside the gene matches. The sequenced sample was gamma-delta T cells. This receptor was obtained from a human donor. It is not recorded whose cells these are; they may come from a transplant donor. The rearrangement joins TRDV2 to TRDJ3; TRDD3 matches 8 bases. The CDR3 reads CACDTVLGGHQSSWDTRQMFF. The CDR3 nucleotides are TGTGCCTGTGACACCGTACTGGGGGGTCACCAGAGCTCCTGGGACACCCGACAGATGTTTTTC.